Shown below are 7 T cell receptor beta chains from a single sample sequenced in a study of blood T cell repertoires in COVID-19. Libraries were prepared by immunoSEQ multiplex PCR; TCRdb keeps only in-frame clonotypes and omits some of them. Here the sample spans more than 300,000 clones, roughly 88% being singletons. The specimen sequenced was peripheral blood. The receptor set was obtained from a woman in her fifties or sixties with acute or convalescent COVID-19.

The gene calls are TRBV6-2 or TRBV6-3 and TRBJ2-7; TRBD2 aligns across 9 bases. The J segment lost 3 bases and the V segment lost 6 bases, leaving 9 bases of the junction unmatched. CDR3 size: 15 residues. Germline V gene data show CDR1 as MNHEY and CDR2 as SVGEGT. CDR3 bases: TGTGCCAGCAGCACCGAGCGGGAGGCATACTACGAGCAGTACTTC. Translated: CASSTEREAYYEQYF.

The chain combines TRBV7-3 with TRBJ2-1; TRBD2 matches 11 bases. Germline CDR1 is SGHTA and CDR2 is FQGTGA. J lost 6 bases, V lost 4 bases, and 8 bases had no gene match. This CDR3 is 16 amino acids long. In nucleotides, the CDR3 is TGTGCCAGCAGCTCGACTAGCGGGATGTCGGTCAATGAGCAGTTCTTC. This translates into CASSSTSGMSVNEQFF.

This sequence joins TRBV7-2 and TRBJ2-7, with D possibly being TRBD2 (5 bases). The CDR3 is 14 amino acids. Germline CDR1 is SGHTA and CDR2 is FQGNSA. Trimming shortened V by 3 bases and J by 0 bases, and 9 bases separated the two germline ends. The CDR3 sequence: CASSFGRDSYEQYF. CDR3 nucleotides: TGTGCCAGCAGCTTCGGACGGGACTCCTACGAGCAGTACTTC. The full variable domain, rest sourced from reference TRBV7-2 and TRBJ2-7, is GAGVSQSPSNKVTEKGKDVELRCDPISGHTALYWYRQSLGQGLEFLIYFQGNSAPDKSGLPSDRFSAERTGGSVSTLTIQRTQQEDSAVYLCASSFGRDSYEQYFGPGTRLTVT.

The chain combines TRBV28 with TRBJ1-4, with D possibly being TRBD1 (5 bases). Germline V CDR1 and CDR2: MDHEN, SYDVKM. Trimming removed 5 bases at V and 5 bases at J, with 15 bases between. This CDR3 region has 15 residues. This chain's CDR3 is CASSPYPGGNEKLFF. The CDR3 DNA is TGTGCCAGCAGTCCCTATCCGGGGGGGAATGAAAAACTGTTTTTT.

This chain uses TRBV4-1 with TRBJ2-2; no firm D call. Germline CDR1 reads MGHRA; CDR2 reads YSYEKL. CDR3 length equals 13 residues. V lost 5 bases, J lost 6 bases, and 10 bases lay in between. The CDR3 nucleotides read TGCGCCAGCAGCACCCAACGGTCCGGGGAGCTGTTTTTT. As protein: CASSTQRSGELFF.

The chain joins TRBV7-2 to TRBJ2-3, with a weak D call TRBD1 (6 bases). The V gene lost 2 bases and the J gene lost 4 bases, with 22 bases spanning the gap. This CDR3 has 18 amino acids. CDR1 and CDR2 from the germline V gene are SGHTA and FQGNSA. CDR3 in DNA: TGTGCCAGCAGCTTACGTAGTGTCAGGGGAGTGTTCTCAGATACGCAGTATTTT. Its protein product is CASSLRSVRGVFSDTQYF.

Turning to this clone: In the same sample, other DNA sequences code for this CDR3. The V and J genes are TRBV10-3 and TRBJ1-1; a possible D gene is TRBD1 (5 bases). Per germline, CDR1 ENHRY and CDR2 SYGVKD. V was pared by 0 bases and J by 5 bases, with 7 bases between. This CDR3 is built from 13 residues. CDR3 sequence reads: CAISESGGTEAFF. For the CDR3, the DNA is TGTGCCATCAGTGAGTCGGGGGGGACTGAAGCTTTCTTT.